This T cell receptor beta chain stems from a study of shared clonotypes between healthy human individuals. Study summary: CD4 naive and memory got three plates each, CD8 naive two, CD8 memory one.

TCRdb keeps only in-frame clones here, not all; method: immunoSEQ multiplex PCR. Of 1,400,000 or so clones listed, around 98.5% are singletons. Sequenced input: naive CD4+ T cells sorted from blood. Subset of the sample: CD45RA+ positively selected. The receptor's source is a young man in good health.

This CDR3 is CASSPRGGSADTQYF. The DNA for the CDR3 is TGTGCCAGCAGTCCCCGGGGGGGGTCGGCAGATACGCAGTATTTT. The rearrangement links TRBV6-5 to TRBJ2-3; 8 bases match TRBD2. In germline, CDR1 is MNHEY, CDR2 SVGAGI. The CDR3 consists of 15 residues. Trimming removed 5 bases from V and 4 bases from J; junction bases left unmatched: 8.